These 30 T cell receptor beta chains originate from one sample sequenced in a study of CD4 and CD8 cells across lung adenocarcinoma regions. TCRdb re-called the PCR reads through MiXCR, storing one row per CDR3 protein. The sample has approximately 9,600 distinct CDR3 sequences, 51% seen once; the top ten hold approximately 20%. Material: CD4+ T cells from the margin of a lung tumor. The source is a male donor with lung adenocarcinoma. The CD4 and CD8 labels of this study may be unreliable.

This clonotype has ten or more counts. V is TRBV7-2 and J is TRBJ1-2; perhaps TRBD1 as D (5 bases). CDR1 is SGHTA, CDR2 FQGNSA, per germline. V was cut by 5 bases and J by 4 bases, with 23 bases left in between. This CDR3 is 17 amino acids long. The CDR3 sequence is CASSPTHRPSAGYGYTF. The CDR3 DNA sequence: TGTGCCAGCAGCCCCACCCACAGGCCCTCGGCTGGCTATGGCTACACCTTC.

By frequency in the sample, this clonotype is hyperexpanded. The rearrangement links TRBV6-1 to TRBJ2-1; TRBD1 is a possible D gene (6 bases). V shed 7 bases and J shed 2 bases, with 15 bases lying between them. The germline V gene has CDR1 MNHNS and CDR2 SASEGT. The CDR3 is 15 residues long. The CDR3 region is CASTPVRGAYNEQFF. CDR3 DNA sequence: TGTGCCAGCACCCCGGTCAGGGGCGCCTACAATGAGCAGTTCTTC.

This clonotype came up once. The junction differs from germline at one of its ends, possibly a read error. V and J are TRBV6-1 and TRBJ2-3; TRBD1 matches at 8 bases. The CDR3 totals 14 residues. Looked up from germline, CDR1 is MNHNS and CDR2 is SASEGT. Written as DNA, the CDR3 is TGTGCCAGCAGTGAAAGGACAGGGAAAGATACTCAGTATTTC. Its protein is CASSERTGKDTQYF.

A remark on this clonotype: A read error may account for a junction end that differs from germline. The V and J genes are TRBV10-3 and TRBJ2-3; possibly TRBD1 for D (5 bases). The V gene's germline CDR1 is ENHRY and CDR2 SYGVKD. The CDR3 spans 11 residues. The CDR3 sequence is CGISETDTQYF. The DNA for the CDR3 is TGTGGCATCAGTGAGACAGATACGCAGTATTTC.

This clonotype was seen many times. The chain carries TRBV27 and TRBJ1-1; D is unclear. The length of the CDR3 is 11 residues. V lost 5 bases and J 4 bases, leaving 5 bases between the germline ends. Germline values: CDR1 MNHEY, CDR2 SMNVEV (reference sequence). The CDR3 spells CASSVGTEAFF. The CDR3 DNA is TGTGCCAGCAGTGTGGGCACTGAAGCTTTCTTT.

The rearrangement links TRBV6-2 or TRBV6-3 to TRBJ1-5; 12 nucleotides line up with TRBD1. Trimming removed 1 base from V and 3 bases from J; junction bases left unmatched: 10. CDR1 and CDR2 (germline): MNHEY, SVGEGT. This CDR3 region has 19 residues. The CDR3 DNA is TGTGCCAGCAGTTACTGGAAGGGACAGGGGGCGGCGGACAATCAGCCCCAGCATTTT. It is translated as CASSYWKGQGAADNQPQHF.

This clonotype has a single count. The V gene is TRBV5-1, the J gene TRBJ2-1; unclear D gene. The better agreement between TRBJ2-7 and the DNA end casts doubt on the J call. This CDR3 has 13 residues. CDR1 SGHRS and CDR2 YFSETQ come from the germline V gene. The CDR3 coding sequence is TGCGCCAGCAGCCTGGACCACCTATACGAGCAGTACTTC. This encodes CASSLDHLYEQYF.

This clonotype is categorized as large. The V and J genes are TRBV6-1 and TRBJ2-1; no clear D gene. V lost 1 base to trimming and J lost 2 bases, with 3 bases between them. The CDR3 covers 13 residues. Germline assignment: CDR1 MNHNS and CDR2 SASEGT. The CDR3 DNA follows: TGTGCCAGCAGTGAAGGGGCCTACAATGAGCAGTTCTTC. Protein product: CASSEGAYNEQFF.

The J gene is TRBJ2-2, the V gene TRBV7-8; unclear D gene. Trimming removed 5 bases from V and 6 bases from J, with 7 bases in between. This CDR3 has 12 residues. Germline-derived CDR1 and CDR2 are SGHVS and FQNEAQ. Written as DNA, the CDR3 is TGTGCCAGCAGCCTAAGACCCGGGGAGCTGTTTTTT. Translated: CASSLRPGELFF.

The rearrangement joins TRBV6-1 to TRBJ2-1; 14 bases fit TRBD2. Losses at the gene ends were 2 bases for V and 9 bases for J; bases not matched to a gene: 15. Germline-derived CDR1 and CDR2 are MNHNS and SASEGT. The CDR3 consists of 19 residues. The CDR3 region has the DNA TGTGCCAGCAGTGAATCGGGATGGGGGACTAGCGGGAGTGTCGGTGAGCAGTTCTTC. Protein sequence: CASSESGWGTSGSVGEQFF.

This clonotype has just a few counts. The chain uses TRBV6-2 or TRBV6-3 and TRBJ2-1; no clear D gene. This CDR3 spans 13 amino acids. Germline V gives CDR1 MNHEY, CDR2 SVGEGT. The V end lost 7 bases, the J end lost 13 bases, and 20 bases lay between the germline ends. CDR3 amino acids: CASTPTAAETQFF. The DNA for the CDR3 is TGTGCCAGCACCCCCACCGCGGCGGAGACCCAGTTCTTC.

The V call is TRBV4-1, the J call TRBJ2-3, with D perhaps matching TRBD2 (5 bases). The CDR3 is 18 residues long. The V end lost 1 base, the J end lost 0 bases, and 17 bases lay between the germline ends. Germline assignment: CDR1 MGHRA and CDR2 YSYEKL. CDR3 loop: CASSQASRTSYSTDTQYF. The CDR3 DNA follows: TGCGCCAGCAGCCAAGCCTCTCGCACTAGTTATAGCACAGATACGCAGTATTTT.

The chain has TRBV6-5 and TRBJ2-1, with 14 bases aligning to TRBD2. The CDR3 consists of 14 residues. J was trimmed by 16 bases and V by 6 bases; bases with no gene match: 11. CDR1 and CDR2 (germline): MNHEY, SVGAGI. CDR3 region: CASRLGTSGRAYFF. The CDR3 bases are TGTGCCAGCAGACTCGGGACTAGCGGGAGAGCCTATTTCTTC.

With regard to this clonotype: The junction and the germline gene differ at one end; a read error may be behind it. V and J are TRBV27 and TRBJ2-3, with TRBD2 matching 9 bases. This CDR3 has 19 amino acids. Germline V gene sequence: CDR1 MNHEY, CDR2 SMNVEV (reference sequence). This chain's CDR3 is CASRATGLAGQCTTDTQYF. In DNA form, the CDR3 reads TGTGCCAGCAGAGCCACGGGGCTAGCGGGGCAGTGTACCACAGACACTCAGTATTTC.

The V call is TRBV6-5, the J call TRBJ1-1; 8 bases agree with TRBD1. V lost 6 bases, J lost 0 bases, and 3 bases stayed unmatched. The CDR3 spans 14 residues. Germline CDR1 reads MNHEY; CDR2 reads SVGAGI. CDR3 sequence (DNA): TGTGCCAGCAGGGGACAGGACTTGAACACTGAAGCTTTCTTT. Translated, it gives CASRGQDLNTEAFF.

In this sample, this clonotype turned up a few times. This chain joins TRBV6-1 and TRBJ2-1; D is tentatively TRBD1 or TRBD2 (5 bases each). The DNA end is more similar to TRBJ2-5, so the J call may be wrong. This CDR3 contains 14 residues. Germline CDR1 is MNHNS and CDR2 is SASEGT. Here the CDR3 DNA reads TGTGCCAGCAGTGCGGGGCTACTCGGGGAGACCCAGTACTTC. Its translation is CASSAGLLGETQYF.

The J gene is TRBJ2-1, the V gene TRBV27, with 11 nucleotides matching TRBD2. The V segment lost 6 bases and the J segment 6 bases; nucleotides outside the gene matches: 7. Germline-derived CDR1 and CDR2 are MNHEY and SMNVEV (reference sequence). CDR3 length: 15 amino acids. The CDR3 protein is CASSLAGGPSNEQFF. The CDR3 DNA sequence: TGTGCCAGCAGCTTAGCGGGAGGGCCGAGCAATGAGCAGTTCTTC.

By share, this clonotype ranks as medium-sized. This chain links TRBV6-1 with TRBJ1-4; 7 nucleotides agree with TRBD1. This CDR3 contains 13 residues. Germline V gives CDR1 MNHNS, CDR2 SASEGT. J lost 8 bases, V lost 7 bases, and 7 bases had no gene match. CDR3 sequence reads: CASTRQGGEKLFF. As DNA, the CDR3 is TGTGCCAGCACAAGACAGGGCGGGGAAAAACTGTTTTTT.

The CDR3 bases are TGTGCCAGCAGCGCAGTCCGACAGGGAACCAAGGGGGGCTACACCTTC. Protein product: CASSAVRQGTKGGYTF. The chain has TRBV9 and TRBJ1-2; TRBD1 matches at 7 bases. The length of the CDR3 is 16 residues. V trimming: 3 bases; J trimming: 8 bases; junction bases outside the gene matches: 16. Per germline, CDR1 SGDLS and CDR2 YYNGEE.

The CDR3 bases are TGTGCCAGCCGCCCTGGAGGACTAGCGGGATTGTGGGCCAAAGACATGCAGTACTTC. Translating it yields CASRPGGLAGLWAKDMQYF. The chain links TRBV27 to TRBJ2-3; 12 bases agree with TRBD2. Matching the DNA end better, TRBJ2-7 makes the J call doubtful. Germline V gene data show CDR1 as MNHEY and CDR2 as SMNVEV (reference sequence). The CDR3 runs 19 residues.

The chain has TRBV7-6 and TRBJ2-5, with D maybe TRBD2 (5 bases). Trimming stripped 6 bases from V and 1 base from J, with 18 bases between. CDR1 is SGHVS and CDR2 is FNYEAQ in the germline V gene. This CDR3 has 16 residues. The CDR3 region is CASSRGLVGAQETQYF. CDR3 coding DNA: TGTGCCAGCAGTCGAGGGCTAGTGGGAGCCCAAGAGACCCAGTACTTC. Filled out from reference TRBV7-6 and TRBJ2-5, the complete variable domain reads GAGVSQSPRYKVTKRGQDVALRCDPISGHVSLYWYRQALGQGPEFLTYFNYEAQQDKSGLPNDRFSAERPEGSISTLTIQRTEQRDSAMYRCASSRGLVGAQETQYFGPGTRLLVL.

Sample share makes this clonotype medium-sized. CDR3 protein: CASSVAGLAADTQYF. CDR3 DNA: TGTGCCAGCAGCGTAGCTGGACTAGCTGCAGATACGCAGTATTTT. J is TRBJ2-3 and V is TRBV9; 8 nucleotides line up with TRBD2. The germline gives CDR1 SGDLS, CDR2 YYNGEE. V trimming: 0 bases; J trimming: 4 bases; junction bases outside the gene matches: 4. The CDR3 has 15 residues.

In this sample, this clonotype is medium-sized. This sequence joins TRBV10-2 and TRBJ2-2, with D maybe TRBD1 (5 bases). Germline assignment: CDR1 WSHSY and CDR2 SAAADI. The CDR3 contains 14 residues. The ends were cut back, 6 bases at V and 3 bases at J, with 11 bases in the middle. The CDR3 spells CASRGAGYTGELFF. DNA for the CDR3: TGCGCCAGCAGAGGGGCCGGATACACCGGGGAGCTGTTTTTT.

This clonotype was observed a few times. The chain recombines TRBV6-1 with TRBJ2-2, with a weak D call TRBD2 (6 bases). The germline V gene encodes CDR1 MNHNS and CDR2 SASEGT. The CDR3 is 14 amino acids. V gave up 6 bases and J gave up 6 bases, with 14 bases separating them. CDR3: CASSPYWEAGELFF. In nucleotides, the CDR3 is TGTGCCAGCAGCCCCTACTGGGAGGCCGGGGAGCTGTTTTTT.

The chain couples TRBV6-5 to TRBJ1-5; TRBD1 is a possible D gene (6 bases). Trimming removed 4 bases at V and 2 bases at J, with 15 bases between. The germline gives CDR1 MNHEY, CDR2 SVGAGI. The CDR3 sequence is 16 residues long. In DNA form, the CDR3 reads TGTGCCAGCAGTTGGTTAGGGGGGTTGGGCAATCAGCCCCAGCATTTT. Translated: CASSWLGGLGNQPQHF.

DNA for the CDR3: TGCGCCAGCAGACAGGGGGCCGGGGCCAAAAAGATCCAGTACTTC. It specifies CASRQGAGAKKIQYF. The chain uses TRBV10-2 and TRBJ2-4, with 9 nucleotides matching TRBD1. The junction had 16 bases not matched to a gene; V was cut back by 6 bases and J by 13 bases. This CDR3 spans 15 amino acids. CDR1 is WSHSY and CDR2 is SAAADI in the germline V gene.

In this sample, this clonotype turned up a few times. The chain employs TRBV6-1 and TRBJ2-5, with 13 bases matching TRBD2. CDR1 is MNHNS, CDR2 SASEGT, per germline. The CDR3 contains 15 residues. The junction had 6 bases not matched to a gene; V was cut back by 7 bases and J by 4 bases. The DNA of the CDR3 is TGTGCCAGCACCCCGGGACTAGCGGGACGAGAGACCCAGTACTTC. Residues: CASTPGLAGRETQYF.

This chain uses TRBV6-9 with TRBJ2-5; tentatively, D is TRBD1 or TRBD2 (6 bases each). The DNA end is a closer match to TRBJ2-7, so the J assignment may be wrong. Looked up from germline, CDR1 is MNHGY and CDR2 is SVAAGI. This CDR3 is 16 amino acids long. CDR3 in amino acids: CASSSKMGGRGNEQYF. The DNA for the CDR3 is TGTGCCAGCAGTTCCAAAATGGGGGGTAGGGGGAACGAGCAGTACTTC.

This clonotype is labeled medium-sized. V is TRBV6-1 and J is TRBJ2-3; tentatively, D is TRBD1 (6 bases). Germline-derived CDR1 and CDR2 are MNHNS and SASEGT. The CDR3 runs 14 residues. With 3 bases removed from V and 3 bases from J, the gap between germline ends came to 10 bases. The CDR3 DNA reads TGTGCCAGCAGTGAGGCAAGGGGGACAGATACGCAGTATTTT. This encodes CASSEARGTDTQYF.

The table lists this clonotype with a few counts. This chain links TRBV6-1 with TRBJ2-1, with D perhaps matching TRBD2 (6 bases). The closer fit of TRBJ2-7 to the DNA end suggests the J call may be wrong. The CDR3 covers 13 residues. In germline, CDR1 is MNHNS, CDR2 SASEGT. The CDR3 nucleotides read TGTGCCAGCAAAGGGAGGTCCCTCTACGAGCAGTACTTC. Translation: CASKGRSLYEQYF.